The rows below give T cell receptor beta chains drawn from one sample of a study of blood T cell repertoires in COVID-19. The data were produced by immunoSEQ multiplex PCR, yet TCRdb's version contains in-frame clones alone and is incomplete. The sample lists a few hundred thousand clones; about nine tenths were seen once. Sequenced material: peripheral blood. All receptors derive from a woman in her sixties or seventies with acute or convalescent COVID-19. CDR3s include the opening cysteine and the closing phenylalanine or tryptophan. A D gene is named only where the DNA matches it firmly. Clone size, where shown, is once, few, many, or a class for clones that have expanded.

clone_size	v_call	d_call	j_call	cdr3_length	cdr3_nt	cdr3_aa
NA	TRBV9	TRBD1	TRBJ1-1	15	TGTGCCAGCAGCGTAGGTACAGGGGTAGGGCCTGAAGCTTTCTTT	CASSVGTGVGPEAFF
NA	TRBV3-1/TRBV3-2	TRBD1	TRBJ1-6	16	TGTGCCAGCAGCCTCCGACCGGGACAGGGGGATTCACCCCTCCACTTT	CASSLRPGQGDSPLHF
NA	TRBV5-1	TRBD2	TRBJ2-1	21	TGCGCCAGCAGCTTTGGACTTCCCGGGACTAGCGGGACTAGCTCCTACAATGAGCAGTTCTTC	CASSFGLPGTSGTSSYNEQFF
NA	TRBV6-2/TRBV6-3	TRBD1	TRBJ2-2	17	TGTGCCAGCAGTCTCCGGACAGGGGCTGCGAACACCGGGGAGCTGTTTTTT	CASSLRTGAANTGELFF
NA	TRBV7-3	TRBD1	TRBJ2-1	17	TGTGCCAGCAGCCCTAAATGGGGGACAGGGAGAGTAAATGAGCAGTTCTTC	CASSPKWGTGRVNEQFF
NA	TRBV9	NA	TRBJ2-6	15	TGTGCCAGTCTTAGCGTTATCTCTGGGGCCAACGTCCTGACTTTC	CASLSVISGANVLTF
NA	TRBV5-1	TRBD1	TRBJ1-2	14	TGCGCCAGCAACCAAAGGGGGCAGGGCTATGGCTACACCTTC	CASNQRGQGYGYTF
NA	TRBV3-1/TRBV3-2	NA	TRBJ1-5	15	TGTGCCAGCAGCCAAGCGGGAATAAGCAATCAGCCCCAGCATTTT	CASSQAGISNQPQHF
NA	TRBV5-6	TRBD1	TRBJ1-2	14	TGTGCCAGCAGCGACACAGGGGGATACTATGGCTACACCTTC	CASSDTGGYYGYTF
NA	TRBV7-3	TRBD1	TRBJ2-2	17	TGTGCCAGCAGCTTACCTCGACAGGGGGCAGACACCGGGGAGCTGTTTTTT	CASSLPRQGADTGELFF
NA	TRBV21-1	NA	TRBJ1-1	21	TGTGCCAGCAGCGGAAGACAACCGGGACAGGGATATGTTGGATTGAACACTGAAGCTTTCTTT	CASSGRQPGQGYVGLNTEAFF
NA	TRBV28	NA	TRBJ2-1	15	TGTGCCAGCAGTTTATCGGTTGGTTTTAGCAATGAGCAGTTCTTC	CASSLSVGFSNEQFF
NA	TRBV4-3	TRBD2	TRBJ2-3	17	TGCGCCAGCAGCCAAGATTTTCTAGCGGGAGGCGTGAATACGCAGTATTTT	CASSQDFLAGGVNTQYF
NA	TRBV12-3/TRBV12-4	NA	TRBJ1-6	13	TGTGCCAGCACATACAGGAATAATTCACCCCTCCACTTT	CASTYRNNSPLHF
NA	TRBV20-1	NA	TRBJ1-2	10	TGCCAGGTACCCTCCTATGGCTACACCTTC	CQVPSYGYTF
once	TRBV7-9	NA	TRBJ1-3	16	TGTGCCAGCAGCTTAGGAGCAGGGAACTCTGGAAACACCATATATTTT	CASSLGAGNSGNTIYF
NA	TRBV5-4	TRBD1	TRBJ1-2	15	TGTGCCAGCAGCTTGTCAGGGGGGCTAAACTATGGCTACACCTTC	CASSLSGGLNYGYTF
NA	TRBV6-1	NA	TRBJ2-2	15	TGTGCCTCCCGGATGGACTCTGCCCCCCTCGGGGAGCTGTTTTTT	CASRMDSAPLGELFF
NA	TRBV28	TRBD1	TRBJ1-6	15	TGTGCCAGCAGTTTGGGGACAGGGGGCAATTCACCCCTCCACTTT	CASSLGTGGNSPLHF
NA	TRBV27	NA	TRBJ1-1	14	TGTGCCAGCAGAAGGGGGACCATGAACACTGAAGCTTTCTTT	CASRRGTMNTEAFF
NA	TRBV5-1	TRBD2	TRBJ2-5	13	TGCGCCAGCTTTAGCGGGGTAGGGGAGACCCAGTACTTC	CASFSGVGETQYF
once	TRBV11-2	NA	TRBJ1-3	13	TGTGCCAGCAGCTTAGATCGGGTAAACACCATATATTTT	CASSLDRVNTIYF
NA	TRBV24-1	TRBD1	TRBJ1-2	14	TGTGCCACCAGTGATCCGACAGGGTTCCGGGGCTACACCTTC	CATSDPTGFRGYTF
NA	TRBV7-3	TRBD2	TRBJ2-1	17	TGTGCCAGCAGCTTAGGGACTAGCGGAAGCTCCTACAATGAGCAGTTCTTC	CASSLGTSGSSYNEQFF
NA	TRBV19	TRBD1	TRBJ1-5	18	TGTGCCAGTAGTATAGATGGGGGACAGAGGCCACGCAATCAGCCCCAGCATTTT	CASSIDGGQRPRNQPQHF
few	TRBV27	TRBD1	TRBJ1-2	14	TGTGCCAGCTTTCGTCCGGGACAGGGGACCGGCTACACCTTC	CASFRPGQGTGYTF
NA	TRBV9	NA	TRBJ2-2	15	TGTGCCAGCAGCGTAGGTAGTACCGGCACCGGGGAGCTGTTTTTT	CASSVGSTGTGELFF
NA	TRBV13	TRBD2	TRBJ2-1	15	TGTGCCAGCAGCTTAGTAGCGGGCGTATACAATGAGCAGTTCTTC	CASSLVAGVYNEQFF
NA	TRBV7-9	NA	TRBJ2-2	15	TGTGCCAGCAGCTTAGGTAGGGGGAAGACCGGGGAGCTGTTTTTT	CASSLGRGKTGELFF
NA	TRBV19	NA	TRBJ1-3	16	TGTGCCAGTAGTATTAAGGAGGGGAACTCTGGAAACACCATATATTTT	CASSIKEGNSGNTIYF
once	TRBV24-1	TRBD1	TRBJ1-2	15	TGTGCCACCAGTGGCGTAAAGGACAGGTCCTATGGCTACACCTTC	CATSGVKDRSYGYTF
NA	TRBV13	NA	TRBJ1-1	13	TGTGCCAGCAGCTTAGTCCCTGACAGGGAAGCTTTCTTT	CASSLVPDREAFF
NA	TRBV29-1	TRBD1	TRBJ1-1	14	TGCAGCGTTGATAAAGGGGGCGACGACACTGAAGCTTTCTTT	CSVDKGGDDTEAFF
NA	TRBV28	NA	TRBJ1-3	11	TGTGCCAGCAGTGCCAGGGGTACCATATATTTT	CASSARGTIYF
NA	TRBV18	NA	TRBJ2-7	12	TGTGCCAGCTCACCACGGACACCCGAGCAGTACTTC	CASSPRTPEQYF